One sample yielded the 8 T cell receptor beta chains listed below, sequenced in a study of CD8+ T cells in alopecia areata. Investigators isolated RNA and reverse transcribed it into cDNA to act as the sequencing template. Repertoires were generated with immunoSEQ multiplex PCR, while TCRdb's copy carries only in-frame clones and drops some. The top ten clones hold 1.6% of a sample with under 250,000 clones, under 75% of them seen once. Noted treatment: oral pan-JAK inhibitor, 5-10 mg twice daily. The sequences come from CD4+ T cells sorted from blood, collected at week 4, from a patient treated with tofacitinib. These receptors came from a human donor with alopecia areata.

The sample holds a few counts of this clone. The chain joins TRBV15 to TRBJ2-4; unclear D gene. Trimming left V 9 bases short and J 7 bases short, with 19 bases between. Germline V gene sequence: CDR1 LNHNV, CDR2 YYDKDF (reference sequence). The CDR3 length is 14 residues. The CDR3 spells CATADQKGGNIQYF. The CDR3 nucleotides read TGTGCCACTGCAGATCAGAAGGGCGGTAACATTCAGTACTTC.

This chain links TRBV5-6 with TRBJ2-7; TRBD1 is a possible D gene (6 bases). V dropped 4 bases and J dropped 8 bases, with 10 bases sitting between them. Germline assignment: CDR1 SGHDT and CDR2 YYEEEE. The CDR3 spans 11 residues. CDR3 loop: CASSQGFKQYF. The CDR3 DNA sequence: TGTGCCAGCAGCCAGGGGTTCAAGCAGTACTTC.

The chain employs TRBV2 and TRBJ1-5; D remains unclear. Germline CDR1 SNHLY, CDR2 FYNNEI. V gave up 1 base and J gave up 5 bases, with 12 bases separating them. CDR3 length: 15 amino acids. The CDR3 DNA follows: TGTGCCAGCAGTGAAGATCCCCAGGCGGATCAGCCCCAGCATTTT. It codes for CASSEDPQADQPQHF.

The gene calls are TRBV2 and TRBJ2-5; D might be TRBD1 (5 bases). Looked up from germline, CDR1 is SNHLY and CDR2 is FYNNEI. This CDR3 has 15 residues. Trimming stripped 3 bases from V and 1 base from J, with 12 bases between. The CDR3 bases are TGTGCCAGCAGTGAGAGGCAGGGCTTCCAAGAGACCCAGTACTTC. Translation gives CASSERQGFQETQYF. Combining the CDR3 with reference TRBV2 and TRBJ2-5 gives the whole variable domain EPEVTQTPSHQVTQMGQEVILRCVPISNHLYFYWYRQILGQKVEFLVSFYNNEISEKSEIFDDQFSVERPDGSNFTLKIRSTKLEDSAMYFCASSERQGFQETQYFGPGTRLLVL.

J is TRBJ2-2 and V is TRBV7-8; D not certain. Between the trimmed V and J ends, which lost 3 bases and 1 base, there was a span of 3 bases. This CDR3 contains 13 residues. Germline lookup yields CDR1 SGHVS and CDR2 FQNEAQ. The CDR3 sequence: CASSLKNTGELFF. CDR3 nucleotide sequence: TGTGCCAGCAGCTTGAAGAACACCGGGGAGCTGTTTTTT. The variable domain in full, completed from reference TRBV7-8 and TRBJ2-2, reads GAGVSQSPRYKVAKRGQDVALRCDPISGHVSLFWYQQALGQGPEFLTYFQNEAQLDKSGLPSDRFFAERPEGSVSTLKIQRTQQEDSAVYLCASSLKNTGELFFGEGSRLTVL.

CDR3: CASSLEGQGGNEQFF. The CDR3 nucleotides are TGTGCCAGCAGCCTTGAGGGGCAGGGAGGGAATGAGCAGTTCTTC. The chain employs TRBV2 and TRBJ2-1, with TRBD2 identical over 7 bases. In germline, CDR1 is SNHLY, CDR2 FYNNEI. The length of the CDR3 is 15 residues. J gave up 7 bases and V 6 bases, and 12 bases lay outside the gene matches. Variable domain in full (rest from reference TRBV2 and TRBJ2-1): EPEVTQTPSHQVTQMGQEVILRCVPISNHLYFYWYRQILGQKVEFLVSFYNNEISEKSEIFDDQFSVERPDGSNFTLKIRSTKLEDSAMYFCASSLEGQGGNEQFFGPGTRLTVL.

J is TRBJ2-5 and V is TRBV27, with D possibly being TRBD1 or TRBD2 (5 bases each). The CDR3 extends over 17 amino acids. The ends were cut back, 5 bases at V and 4 bases at J, with 23 bases in the middle. CDR1 and CDR2 (germline): MNHEY, SMNVEV (reference sequence). The CDR3 DNA reads TGTGCCAGCAGTCCACTCTATGGGGGAGACAGTTTAGAGACCCAGTACTTC. Its translation is CASSPLYGGDSLETQYF.

The V call is TRBV2, the J call TRBJ2-5; the D is unclear. The CDR3 extends over 11 amino acids. V lost 5 bases, J lost 3 bases, and 4 bases lay in between. CDR1 is SNHLY and CDR2 is FYNNEI in the germline V gene. The CDR3 DNA sequence: TGTGCCAGCAGTCCAGAAGAGACCCAGTACTTC. Residues: CASSPEETQYF.